Each of the 12 T cell receptor beta chains below was sequenced from the same sample in a study of CD8 T cells in ankylosing spondylitis. TCRdb independently ran MiXCR on the 5' RACE reads; one entry per CDR3 protein. The table records about 39,000 distinct CDR3 sequences, less than 4% of them present only once. Specimen: blood, either unsorted or a sorted T cell fraction (not recorded which). The receptors were sampled from a male donor with ankylosing spondylitis or in good health (not recorded which).

In this sample, this clonotype turned up many times. The chain joins TRBV9 to TRBJ1-6; D may be TRBD1 (5 bases). In germline, CDR1 is SGDLS, CDR2 YYNGEE. This CDR3 spans 13 amino acids. V gave up 4 bases and J gave up 7 bases, with 9 bases separating them. CDR3 region: CASSFGQNSPLHF. The CDR3 DNA follows: TGTGCCAGCAGCTTCGGACAAAATTCACCCCTCCACTTT.

This clonotype came up many times. CDR3 protein: CASSVQTTNTGELFF. In nucleotides, the CDR3 is TGTGCCAGCAGCGTACAGACCACGAACACCGGGGAGCTGTTTTTT. The V call is TRBV9, the J call TRBJ2-2; no firm D call. The length of the CDR3 is 15 residues. The germline CDR1 and CDR2 sequences are SGDLS and YYNGEE. Deletions cut 1 base from V and 0 bases from J, with 7 bases between.

This clonotype was picked up many times. The chain has TRBV9 and TRBJ2-4; D gene unclear. This CDR3 contains 17 residues. From germline, CDR1 is SGDLS and CDR2 YYNGEE. Deletions cut 0 bases from V and 1 base from J, with 14 bases between. The CDR3 DNA sequence: TGTGCCAGCAGCGTAGGCTTGCTCCATGGGGCCAAAAACATTCAGTACTTC. Protein product: CASSVGLLHGAKNIQYF.

This clonotype was recorded many times. The chain is built from TRBV9 and TRBJ2-5; possibly TRBD1 for D (7 bases). The germline V gene has CDR1 SGDLS and CDR2 YYNGEE. The length of the CDR3 is 15 residues. Between the trimmed V and J ends, which lost 0 bases and 2 bases, there was a span of 11 bases. DNA of the CDR3: TGTGCCAGCAGCGTAGGCGGGGACAGACAAGAGACCCAGTACTTC. This translates into CASSVGGDRQETQYF. Looking up the rest from reference TRBV9 and TRBJ2-5 gives the full variable domain: DSGVTQTPKHLITATGQRVTLRCSPRSGDLSVYWYQQSLDQGLQFLIQYYNGEERAKGNILERFSAQQFPDLHSELNLSSLELGDSALYFCASSVGGDRQETQYFGPGTRLLVL.

This clonotype was counted many times. The chain combines TRBV9 with TRBJ2-2; TRBD1 is a possible D gene (6 bases). This CDR3 spans 15 amino acids. The germline CDR1 and CDR2 sequences are SGDLS and YYNGEE. V gave up 1 base and J gave up 4 bases, with 11 bases separating them. In DNA form, the CDR3 reads TGTGCCAGCAGCGTAAAAACAGGGACCACCGGGGAGCTGTTTTTT. It codes for CASSVKTGTTGELFF.

Within the sample, this clonotype is medium-sized. In nucleotides, the CDR3 is TGTGCCAGCAGCGTATCCAGCGGGGGTTACAATGAGCAGTTCTTC. This translates into CASSVSSGGYNEQFF. This rearrangement joins TRBV9 to TRBJ2-1; 8 bases fit TRBD2. Trimming at V came to 1 base and at J to 4 bases, leaving 4 bases not matched to a gene. The CDR3 extends over 15 amino acids. Germline CDR1 and CDR2: SGDLS and YYNGEE.

This clonotype was recorded a few times. V gene TRBV9 combines with J gene TRBJ2-3; 9 bases line up with TRBD1. The CDR3 has 16 amino acids. The V gene's germline CDR1 is SGDLS and CDR2 YYNGEE. V gave up 0 bases and J gave up 3 bases; unmatched junction bases: 5. The CDR3 DNA sequence: TGTGCCAGCAGCGTAGGGACAGGGGCGAGGACAGATACGCAGTATTTT. Amino acids: CASSVGTGARTDTQYF. Using reference TRBV9 and TRBJ2-3 for the parts outside the CDR3, the full variable domain is DSGVTQTPKHLITATGQRVTLRCSPRSGDLSVYWYQQSLDQGLQFLIQYYNGEERAKGNILERFSAQQFPDLHSELNLSSLELGDSALYFCASSVGTGARTDTQYFGPGTRLTVL.

This clonotype was found a few times. This chain joins TRBV9 and TRBJ2-3; the match to TRBD2 covers 7 bases. V lost 5 bases and J lost 0; bases outside the gene matches: 3. Germline V gene data show CDR1 as SGDLS and CDR2 as YYNGEE. The CDR3 loop spans 14 amino acids. CDR3 sequence: CASSKRGSTDTQYF. The CDR3 DNA reads as TGTGCCAGCAGTAAGCGGGGAAGCACAGATACGCAGTATTTT.

This clonotype has only a few counts. The chain carries TRBV9 and TRBJ2-5; TRBD2 aligns across 9 bases. The CDR3 runs to 15 residues. In germline, CDR1 is SGDLS, CDR2 YYNGEE. Trimming took 1 base from V and 4 from J; bases not matched to a gene: 5. CDR3: CASSVTGLASETQYF. The CDR3 coding sequence is TGTGCCAGCAGCGTAACGGGACTAGCATCAGAGACCCAGTACTTC.

This clonotype was found many times. The chain links TRBV9 to TRBJ2-2; D is unresolved. CDR1 and CDR2 (germline): SGDLS, YYNGEE. The V gene lost 4 bases and the J gene lost 1 base, with 14 bases spanning the gap. The CDR3 is made up of 16 amino acids. Here the CDR3 reads CASSPRGPKNTGELFF. CDR3 DNA: TGTGCCAGCAGCCCCCGTGGTCCGAAGAACACCGGGGAGCTGTTTTTT.

The table lists this clonotype with many counts. V is TRBV9 and J is TRBJ2-1, with D maybe TRBD2 (5 bases). The length of the CDR3 is 17 residues. Trimming stripped 3 bases from V and 0 bases from J, with 16 bases between. CDR1 is SGDLS, CDR2 YYNGEE, per germline. As DNA, the CDR3 is TGTGCCAGCAGCGGCGCCTCCACGGGGAGCTCCTACAATGAGCAGTTCTTC. This sequence encodes CASSGASTGSSYNEQFF.

J is TRBJ2-5 and V is TRBV9; TRBD2 matches 11 bases. CDR1 and CDR2 from the germline V gene are SGDLS and YYNGEE. The CDR3 loop spans 17 amino acids. V dropped 0 bases and J dropped 5; count of bases not matched to a gene: 9. The chain's CDR3 is CASSVDPTSGIGETQYF. Here the CDR3 DNA reads TGTGCCAGCAGCGTAGATCCGACTAGCGGGATCGGGGAGACCCAGTACTTC.